This T cell receptor beta chain was recovered during a study of shared clonotypes between healthy human individuals. J lost 9 bases, V lost 1 base, and 6 bases had no gene match. This CDR3 is built from 13 residues. The V gene's germline CDR1 is SGHAT and CDR2 FQDESV (reference sequence). Sequenced by immunoSEQ multiplex PCR; TCRdb stores in-frame clones only, minus some. The profile shows roughly 1,000,000 clones, roughly 74% of them singletons. The chain has TRBV11-1 and TRBJ2-7, with 7 nucleotides matching TRBD1. This sequence originates from a man aged 18 to 29 in good health. Some clones in this sample may be carry-over from other donors' samples. Sequences were obtained from memory CD4+ T cells from PBMCs. Subset defined: CD45RA-negative fraction. CDR3 coding DNA: TGTGCCAGCAGCTTAGGGCAGGGGGTTGTGCAGTACTTC. Its protein product is CASSLGQGVVQYF. Full variable domain (remainder filled in from reference TRBV11-1 and TRBJ2-7): EAEVAQSPRYKITEKSQAVAFWCDPISGHATLYWYRQILGQGPELLVQFQDESVVDDSQLPKDRFSAERLKGVDSTLKIQPAELGDSAMYLCASSLGQGVVQYFGPGTRLTVT.